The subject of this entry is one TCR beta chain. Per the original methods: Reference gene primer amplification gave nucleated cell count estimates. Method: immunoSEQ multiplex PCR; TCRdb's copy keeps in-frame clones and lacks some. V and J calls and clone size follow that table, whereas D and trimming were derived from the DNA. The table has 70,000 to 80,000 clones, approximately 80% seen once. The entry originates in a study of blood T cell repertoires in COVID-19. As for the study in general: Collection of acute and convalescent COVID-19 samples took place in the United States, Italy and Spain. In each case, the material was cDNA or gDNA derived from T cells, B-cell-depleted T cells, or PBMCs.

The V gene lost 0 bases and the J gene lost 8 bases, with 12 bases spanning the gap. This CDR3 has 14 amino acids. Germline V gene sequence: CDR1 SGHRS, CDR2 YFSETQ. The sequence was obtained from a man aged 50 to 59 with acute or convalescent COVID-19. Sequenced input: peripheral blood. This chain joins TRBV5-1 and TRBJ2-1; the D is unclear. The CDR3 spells CASSLDILFDEQFF. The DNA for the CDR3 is TGCGCCAGCAGCTTGGATATCCTCTTCGATGAGCAGTTCTTC.